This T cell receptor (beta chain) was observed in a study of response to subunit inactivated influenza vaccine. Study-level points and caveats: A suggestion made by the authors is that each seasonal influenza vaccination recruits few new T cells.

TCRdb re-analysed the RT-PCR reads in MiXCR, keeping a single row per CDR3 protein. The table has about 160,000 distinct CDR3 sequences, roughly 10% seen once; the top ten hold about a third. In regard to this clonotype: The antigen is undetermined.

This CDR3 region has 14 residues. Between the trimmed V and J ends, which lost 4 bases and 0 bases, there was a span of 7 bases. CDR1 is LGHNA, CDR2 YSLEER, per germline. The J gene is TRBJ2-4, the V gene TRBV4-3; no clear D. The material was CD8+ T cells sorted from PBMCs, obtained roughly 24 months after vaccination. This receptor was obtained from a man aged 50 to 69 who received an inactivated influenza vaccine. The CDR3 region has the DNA TGCGCCAGCAGCCCCGAGCTAGCCAAAAACATTCAGTACTTC. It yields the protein CASSPELAKNIQYF.